Listed below are T cell receptor beta chains from one sample, sequenced in a study of blood T cell repertoires in COVID-19. Assay used: immunoSEQ multiplex PCR; TCRdb lists only in-frame clones, some missing. Of 95,000 to 150,000 clones listed, over 75% are singletons. The sample was peripheral blood. The receptors stem from a woman aged 65 to 85 with acute or convalescent COVID-19. Each CDR3 is given with its conserved first and last residue. Fields, in order: D gene, clone size, J gene, V gene, CDR3 protein, CDR3 DNA. D genes are given only for firm matches. Size values are once, few and many counts, or a class for expanded clones, and some rows have none.

TRBD1 | few | TRBJ1-2 | TRBV7-9 | CASSLVEQGANRDYGYTF | TGTGCCAGCAGCTTAGTAGAACAGGGGGCTAACCGCGACTATGGCTACACCTTC
TRBD1 | . | TRBJ1-2 | TRBV7-7 | CASSLLGVDRADGYTF | TGTGCCAGCAGCTTATTGGGGGTGGACAGGGCTGATGGCTACACCTTC
. | . | TRBJ1-2 | TRBV7-2 | CASSLESGLIYGYTF | TGTGCCAGCAGCTTAGAGTCGGGACTGATCTATGGCTACACCTTC
TRBD2 | . | TRBJ2-1 | TRBV16 | CASSQSWLAGGRVRYNEQFF | TGTGCCAGCAGCCAATCGTGGCTAGCGGGGGGGCGAGTGCGTTACAATGAGCAGTTCTTC
TRBD1 | once | TRBJ1-6 | TRBV6-6 | CASSLTKGAGGVSSPLHF | TGTGCCAGCAGTCTAACGAAGGGGGCAGGAGGAGTCAGTTCACCCCTCCACTTT
TRBD2 | . | TRBJ2-1 | TRBV3-1/TRBV3-2 | CASGGLAGRNEQFF | TGTGCCAGCGGGGGACTAGCGGGTAGGAATGAGCAGTTCTTC
TRBD2 | . | TRBJ2-3 | TRBV27 | CASSLLLGAGGTSTDTQYF | TGTGCCAGCAGCCTCCTTTTGGGAGCGGGGGGCACTAGCACAGATACGCAGTATTTT
TRBD1 | . | TRBJ2-5 | TRBV9 | CASSKTGGGETQYF | TGTGCCAGCAGCAAGACAGGGGGAGGGGAGACCCAGTACTTC
. | . | TRBJ2-7 | TRBV5-1 | CASNPGTEAYEQYF | TGCGCCAGCAACCCCGGGACTGAAGCCTACGAGCAGTACTTC
TRBD2 | . | TRBJ2-1 | TRBV11-1 | CASSRTSGVDEQFF | TGTGCCAGCAGCCGGACTAGCGGGGTGGATGAGCAGTTCTTC
TRBD2 | once | TRBJ2-3 | TRBV2 | CASSETSGALGTQYF | TGTGCCAGCAGTGAAACTAGCGGGGCTCTTGGTACGCAGTATTTT
TRBD1 | once | TRBJ2-1 | TRBV5-1 | CASSLRDSYYNEQFF | TGCGCCAGCAGCCTCCGGGACAGCTACTACAATGAGCAGTTCTTC
. | . | TRBJ1-5 | TRBV2 | CASSEFAGLNSNQPQHF | TGTGCCAGCAGTGAATTCGCAGGGCTAAATAGCAATCAGCCCCAGCATTTT
TRBD1 | . | TRBJ1-1 | TRBV6-6 | CAARQGVTEAFF | TGTGCCGCCAGACAGGGGGTCACTGAAGCTTTCTTT
TRBD2 | once | TRBJ2-5 | TRBV6-5 | CASTLSTSGGATQYF | TGTGCCAGCACCTTAAGTACTAGCGGGGGGGCGACCCAGTACTTC
. | . | TRBJ2-5 | TRBV10-2 | CASSGTTIQETQYF | TGCGCCAGCAGTGGGACAACAATTCAAGAGACCCAGTACTTC
. | . | TRBJ1-3 | TRBV5-5 | CASSLVRNSGNTIYF | TGTGCCAGCAGCTTGGTGCGCAACTCTGGAAACACCATATATTTT
TRBD1 | . | TRBJ1-4 | TRBV11-2 | CASSLITGDTNEKLFF | TGTGCCAGCAGCCTAATAACAGGGGACACTAATGAAAAACTGTTTTTT
TRBD1 | . | TRBJ1-1 | TRBV6-5 | CASSYSFDRGFTEAFF | TGTGCCAGCAGTTACTCGTTTGACAGGGGGTTTACTGAAGCTTTCTTT
. | few | TRBJ1-5 | TRBV6-5 | CASSYSGTSNQPQHF | TGTGCCAGCAGTTACTCAGGGACAAGTAATCAGCCCCAGCATTTT
. | . | TRBJ2-3 | TRBV5-1 | CASSRIQGIGTDTQYF | TGCGCCAGCAGCCGTATTCAGGGCATCGGCACAGATACGCAGTATTTT
. | . | TRBJ1-3 | TRBV18 | CASSPNLSGNTIYF | TGTGCCAGCTCACCAAATCTCTCTGGAAACACCATATATTTT
. | . | TRBJ2-3 | TRBV11-3 | CASSRPLGGDTDTQYF | TGTGCCAGCAGCCGCCCCTTGGGCGGGGACACAGATACGCAGTATTTT
. | . | TRBJ2-5 | TRBV5-4 | CASSIGLSAQETQYF | TGTGCCAGCAGCATCGGACTGTCAGCCCAAGAGACCCAGTACTTC
. | . | TRBJ1-2 | TRBV6-1 | CASSDWDTVGYTF | TGTGCCAGCAGTGATTGGGACACGGTCGGCTACACCTTC
. | . | TRBJ2-7 | TRBV23-1 | CASSQSALGAGLEQYF | TGCGCCAGCAGTCAATCGGCCCTGGGGGCAGGGCTCGAGCAGTACTTC
. | . | TRBJ1-1 | TRBV21-1 | CASSNGEGDRMNTEAFF | TGTGCCAGCAGCAACGGGGAGGGGGACCGCATGAACACTGAAGCTTTCTTT
TRBD2 | . | TRBJ2-3 | TRBV7-3 | CASSMNSGGTTDTQYF | TGTGCCAGCAGCATGAATAGCGGGGGGACCACAGATACGCAGTATTTT
. | . | TRBJ2-7 | TRBV12-3/TRBV12-4 | CASSWDSGEQYF | TGTGCCAGCAGTTGGGACTCTGGAGAGCAGTACTTC
. | once | TRBJ1-4 | TRBV2 | CASNGQINEKLFF | TGTGCCAGCAACGGACAGATTAATGAAAAACTGTTTTTT
TRBD1 | once | TRBJ1-2 | TRBV15 | CATSRDGDRGYGYTF | TGTGCCACCAGCAGAGATGGGGACAGGGGATATGGCTACACCTTC
. | . | TRBJ1-5 | TRBV30 | CAYSHPGGQPQHF | TGTGCCTACTCACACCCGGGGGGTCAGCCCCAGCATTTT
. | . | TRBJ1-1 | TRBV18 | CASSPLGDTEAFF | TGTGCCAGCTCACCTCTAGGGGATACTGAAGCTTTCTTT
TRBD2 | . | TRBJ2-1 | TRBV6-4 | CASSGLAGGEQFF | TGTGCCAGCAGTGGGCTAGCGGGCGGTGAGCAGTTCTTC
TRBD2 | . | TRBJ2-5 | TRBV6-2/TRBV6-3 | CASSFEELGLAVRETQYF | TGTGCCAGCAGTTTTGAGGAACTCGGACTAGCAGTGAGGGAGACCCAGTACTTC
TRBD1 | few | TRBJ1-4 | TRBV7-2 | CASSPTGVGEKLFF | TGTGCCAGCAGCCCGACAGGGGTGGGTGAAAAACTGTTTTTT
TRBD1 | . | TRBJ2-5 | TRBV4-2 | CASSQPGQGATSETQYF | TGTGCCAGCAGCCAACCGGGACAGGGGGCTACCAGCGAGACCCAGTACTTC
. | . | TRBJ2-5 | TRBV7-2 | CASSPGVGARETQYF | TGTGCCAGCAGCCCCGGAGTGGGGGCCAGAGAGACCCAGTACTTC
TRBD2 | . | TRBJ2-7 | TRBV5-4 | CASSPGLAGVSSYEQYF | TGTGCCAGCAGCCCGGGACTAGCGGGGGTTAGCTCCTACGAGCAGTACTTC
TRBD1 | . | TRBJ1-1 | TRBV5-4 | CASSLGMGGQGNTEAFF | TGTGCCAGCAGCTTGGGGATGGGAGGACAGGGAAACACTGAAGCTTTCTTT
TRBD1 | . | TRBJ2-1 | TRBV7-9 | CASSLRAGGPNNEQFF | TGTGCCAGCAGCTTACGGGCAGGGGGCCCAAACAATGAGCAGTTCTTC
. | . | TRBJ1-1 | TRBV4-3 | CASSYTSGDLSEAFF | TGCGCCAGCAGCTATACTTCAGGGGATCTCAGCGAAGCTTTCTTT
TRBD2 | . | TRBJ2-1 | TRBV10-1 | CASRKTKGLAGGEEQFF | TGCGCCAGCAGAAAAACCAAGGGACTAGCGGGGGGCGAGGAGCAGTTCTTC
. | . | TRBJ2-5 | TRBV11-2 | CASSLTPQETQYF | TGTGCCAGCAGCTTGACACCCCAAGAGACCCAGTACTTC
. | . | TRBJ2-5 | TRBV11-2 | CASSPGQSQETQYF | TGTGCCAGCAGCCCAGGACAGTCACAAGAGACCCAGTACTTC